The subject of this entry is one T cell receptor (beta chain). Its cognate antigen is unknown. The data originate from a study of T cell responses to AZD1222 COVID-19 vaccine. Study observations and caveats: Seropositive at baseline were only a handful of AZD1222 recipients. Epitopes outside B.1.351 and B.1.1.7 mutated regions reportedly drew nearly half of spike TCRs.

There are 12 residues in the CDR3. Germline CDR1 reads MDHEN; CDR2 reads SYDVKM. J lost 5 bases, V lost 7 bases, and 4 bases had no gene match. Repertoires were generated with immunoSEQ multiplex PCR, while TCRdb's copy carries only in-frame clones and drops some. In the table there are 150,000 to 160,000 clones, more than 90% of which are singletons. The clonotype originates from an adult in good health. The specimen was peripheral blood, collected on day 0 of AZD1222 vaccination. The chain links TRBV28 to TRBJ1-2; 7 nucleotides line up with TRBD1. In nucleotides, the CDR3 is TGTGCCAGCACCGGACAGGCTTATGGCTACACCTTC. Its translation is CASTGQAYGYTF.